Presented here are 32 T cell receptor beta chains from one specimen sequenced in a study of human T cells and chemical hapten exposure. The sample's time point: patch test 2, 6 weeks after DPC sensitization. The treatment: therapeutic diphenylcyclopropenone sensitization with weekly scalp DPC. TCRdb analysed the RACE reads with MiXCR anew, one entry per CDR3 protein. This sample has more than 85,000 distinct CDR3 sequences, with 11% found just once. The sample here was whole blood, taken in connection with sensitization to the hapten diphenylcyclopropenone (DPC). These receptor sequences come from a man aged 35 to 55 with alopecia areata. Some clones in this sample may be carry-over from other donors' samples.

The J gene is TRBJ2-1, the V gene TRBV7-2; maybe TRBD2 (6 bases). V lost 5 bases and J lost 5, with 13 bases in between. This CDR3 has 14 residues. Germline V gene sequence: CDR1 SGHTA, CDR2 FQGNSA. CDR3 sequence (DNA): TGTGCCAGCAGCCGAGCCGGGAGAAACAATGAGCAGTTCTTC. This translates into CASSRAGRNNEQFF.

The CDR3 reads CASSTRGGRDEQYF. CDR3 DNA: TGTGCCAGCAGCACCAGGGGGGGCCGGGACGAGCAGTACTTC. J is TRBJ2-7 and V is TRBV7-8; D tentatively fits TRBD1 or TRBD2 (7 bases each). Trimming left V 5 bases short and J 5 bases short, with 16 bases between. The CDR3 runs to 14 residues. Germline CDR1 reads SGHVS; CDR2 reads FQNEAQ.

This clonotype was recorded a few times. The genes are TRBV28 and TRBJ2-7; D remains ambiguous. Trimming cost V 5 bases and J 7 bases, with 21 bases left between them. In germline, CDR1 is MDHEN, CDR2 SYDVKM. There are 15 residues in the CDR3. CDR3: CASSPPLGPVGEQYF. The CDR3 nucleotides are TGTGCCAGCAGTCCCCCTCTTGGGCCCGTGGGGGAGCAGTACTTC.

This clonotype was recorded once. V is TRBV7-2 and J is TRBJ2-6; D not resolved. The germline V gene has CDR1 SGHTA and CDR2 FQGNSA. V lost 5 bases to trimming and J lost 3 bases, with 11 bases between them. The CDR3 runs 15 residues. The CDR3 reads CASSLIVGGANVLTF. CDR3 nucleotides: TGTGCCAGCAGCCTCATAGTAGGTGGGGCCAACGTCCTGACTTTC.

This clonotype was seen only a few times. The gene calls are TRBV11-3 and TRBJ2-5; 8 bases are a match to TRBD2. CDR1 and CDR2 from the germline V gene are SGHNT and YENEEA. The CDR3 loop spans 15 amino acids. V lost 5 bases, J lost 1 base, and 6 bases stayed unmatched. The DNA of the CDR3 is TGTGCCAGCAGCCCTGGACTAGCTCCCCAAGAGACCCAGTACTTC. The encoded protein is CASSPGLAPQETQYF.

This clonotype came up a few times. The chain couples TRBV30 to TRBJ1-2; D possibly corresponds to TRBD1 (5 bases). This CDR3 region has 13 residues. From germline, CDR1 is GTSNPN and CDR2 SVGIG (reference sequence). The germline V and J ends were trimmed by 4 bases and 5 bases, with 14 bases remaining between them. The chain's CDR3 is CAWKNRAGYGYTF. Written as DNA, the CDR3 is TGTGCCTGGAAGAATAGGGCAGGGTATGGCTACACCTTC.

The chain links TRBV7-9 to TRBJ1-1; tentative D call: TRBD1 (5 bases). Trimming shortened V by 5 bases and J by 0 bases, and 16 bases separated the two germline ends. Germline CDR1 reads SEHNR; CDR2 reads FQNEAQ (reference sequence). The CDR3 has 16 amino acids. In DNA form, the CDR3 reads TGTGCCAGCAGCCCTGGGACCCTTCCGATGAACACTGAAGCTTTCTTT. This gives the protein CASSPGTLPMNTEAFF.

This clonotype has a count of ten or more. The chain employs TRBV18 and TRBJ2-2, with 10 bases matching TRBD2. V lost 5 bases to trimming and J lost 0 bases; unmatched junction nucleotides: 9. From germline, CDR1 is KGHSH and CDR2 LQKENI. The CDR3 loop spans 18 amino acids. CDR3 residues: CASSANVAGGSNTGELFF. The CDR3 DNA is TGTGCCAGCTCAGCCAACGTAGCGGGAGGATCGAACACCGGGGAGCTGTTTTTT.

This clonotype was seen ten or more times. In DNA, the CDR3 is TGTGCCAGCACCGAACTCCCGTCGGGGACTGAAGCTTTCTTT. Amino acid sequence: CASTELPSGTEAFF. This sequence joins TRBV6-1 and TRBJ1-1; D not certain. This CDR3 has 14 residues. Germline CDR1 reads MNHNS; CDR2 reads SASEGT. V was shortened by 7 bases and J by 5 bases, with 17 bases between the two germline ends.

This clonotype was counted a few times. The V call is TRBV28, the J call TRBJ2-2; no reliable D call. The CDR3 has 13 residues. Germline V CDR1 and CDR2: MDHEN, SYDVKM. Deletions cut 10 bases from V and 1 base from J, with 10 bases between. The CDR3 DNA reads TGTGCCACCATACAAAGGAACACCGGGGAGCTGTTTTTT. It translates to CATIQRNTGELFF.

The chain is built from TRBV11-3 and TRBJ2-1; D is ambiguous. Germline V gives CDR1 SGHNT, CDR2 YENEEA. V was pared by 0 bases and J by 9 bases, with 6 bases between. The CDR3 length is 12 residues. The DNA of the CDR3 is TGTGCCAGCAGCTTAGAAGGAAGTGAGCAGTTCTTC. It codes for CASSLEGSEQFF.

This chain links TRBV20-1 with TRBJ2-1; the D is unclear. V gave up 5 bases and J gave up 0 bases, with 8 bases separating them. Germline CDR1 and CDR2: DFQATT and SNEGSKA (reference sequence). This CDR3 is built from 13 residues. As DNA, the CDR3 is TGCAGTGCTGACGATCGCTCCTACAATGAGCAGTTCTTC. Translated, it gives CSADDRSYNEQFF.

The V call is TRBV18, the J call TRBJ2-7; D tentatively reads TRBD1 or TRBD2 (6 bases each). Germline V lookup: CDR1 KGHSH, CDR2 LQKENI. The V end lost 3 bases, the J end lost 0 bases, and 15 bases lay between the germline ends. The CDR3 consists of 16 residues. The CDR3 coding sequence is TGTGCCAGCTCACCCGCCGGGGGCGGTCGCTCCTACGAGCAGTACTTC. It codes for CASSPAGGGRSYEQYF.

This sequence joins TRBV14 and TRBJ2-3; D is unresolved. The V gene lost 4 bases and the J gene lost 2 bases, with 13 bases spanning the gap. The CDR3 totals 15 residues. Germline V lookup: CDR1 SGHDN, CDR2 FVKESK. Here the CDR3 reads CASSPLWGHTDTQYF. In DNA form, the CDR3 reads TGTGCCAGCAGCCCACTGTGGGGTCACACAGATACGCAGTATTTT.

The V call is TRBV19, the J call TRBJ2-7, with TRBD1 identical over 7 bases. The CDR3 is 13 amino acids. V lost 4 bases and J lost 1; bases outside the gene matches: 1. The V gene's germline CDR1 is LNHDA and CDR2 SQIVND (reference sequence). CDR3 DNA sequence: TGTGCCAGTAGTAAACAGGGGTCCTACGAGCAGTACGTC. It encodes CASSKQGSYEQYV.

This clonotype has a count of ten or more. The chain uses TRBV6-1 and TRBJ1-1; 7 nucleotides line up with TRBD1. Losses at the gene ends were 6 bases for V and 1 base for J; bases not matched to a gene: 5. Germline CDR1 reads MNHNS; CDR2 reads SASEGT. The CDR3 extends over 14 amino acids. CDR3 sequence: CASRPGQSNTEAFF. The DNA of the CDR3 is TGTGCCAGCAGGCCGGGACAGTCGAACACTGAAGCTTTCTTT.

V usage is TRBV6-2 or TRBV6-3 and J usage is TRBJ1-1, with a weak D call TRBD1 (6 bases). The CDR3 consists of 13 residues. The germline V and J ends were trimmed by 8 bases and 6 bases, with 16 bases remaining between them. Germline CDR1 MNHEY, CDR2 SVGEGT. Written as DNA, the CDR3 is TGTGCCAGCGCCCGAGGGGGACGGGCTGAAGCTTTCTTT. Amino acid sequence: CASARGGRAEAFF.

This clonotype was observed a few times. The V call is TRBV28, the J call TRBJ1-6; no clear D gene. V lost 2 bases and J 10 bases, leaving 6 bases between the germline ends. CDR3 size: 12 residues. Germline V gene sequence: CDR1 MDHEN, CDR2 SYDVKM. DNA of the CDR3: TGTGCCAGCAGTTTAGTTACCTCACCCCTCCACTTT. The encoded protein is CASSLVTSPLHF. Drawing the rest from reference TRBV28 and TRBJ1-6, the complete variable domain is DVKVTQSSRYLVKRTGEKVFLECVQDMDHENMFWYRQDPGLGLRLIYFSYDVKMKEKGDIPEGYSVSREKKERFSLILESASTNQTSMYLCASSLVTSPLHFGNGTRLTVT.

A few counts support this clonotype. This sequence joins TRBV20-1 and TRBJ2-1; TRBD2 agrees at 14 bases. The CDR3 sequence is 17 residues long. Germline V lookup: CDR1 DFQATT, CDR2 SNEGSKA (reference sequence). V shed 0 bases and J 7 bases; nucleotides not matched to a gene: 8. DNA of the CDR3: TGCAGTGCTAGAGATTCGCGGACTAGCGGGAGGACAAATGAGCAGTTCTTC. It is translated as CSARDSRTSGRTNEQFF.

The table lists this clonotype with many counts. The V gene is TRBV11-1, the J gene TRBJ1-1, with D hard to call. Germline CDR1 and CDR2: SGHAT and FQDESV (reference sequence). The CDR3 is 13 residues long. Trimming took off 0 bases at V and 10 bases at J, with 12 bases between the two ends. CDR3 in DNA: TGTGCCAGCAGCTTAGCTGTCCGGGATACAGCTTTCTTT. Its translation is CASSLAVRDTAFF.

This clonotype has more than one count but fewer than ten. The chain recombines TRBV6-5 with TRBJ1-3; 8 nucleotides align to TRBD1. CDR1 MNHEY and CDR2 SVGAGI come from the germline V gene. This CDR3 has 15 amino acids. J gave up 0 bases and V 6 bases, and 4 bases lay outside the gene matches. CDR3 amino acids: CASSKTGVSGNTIYF. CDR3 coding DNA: TGTGCCAGCAGCAAGACAGGGGTCTCTGGAAACACCATATATTTT.

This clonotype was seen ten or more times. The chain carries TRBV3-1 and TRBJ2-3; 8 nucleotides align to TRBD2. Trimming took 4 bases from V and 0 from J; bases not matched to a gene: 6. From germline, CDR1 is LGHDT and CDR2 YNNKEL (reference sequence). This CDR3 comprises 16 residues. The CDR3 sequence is CASSPLASGSTDTQYF. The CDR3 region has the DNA TGTGCCAGCAGCCCTTTAGCTAGCGGGAGCACAGATACGCAGTATTTT.

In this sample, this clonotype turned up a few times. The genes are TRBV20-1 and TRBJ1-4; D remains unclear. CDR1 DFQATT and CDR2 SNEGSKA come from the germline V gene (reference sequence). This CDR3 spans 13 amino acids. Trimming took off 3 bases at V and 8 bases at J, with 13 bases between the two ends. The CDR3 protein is CSARKGATEKLFF. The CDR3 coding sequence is TGCAGTGCTAGGAAGGGAGCCACGGAAAAACTGTTTTTT.

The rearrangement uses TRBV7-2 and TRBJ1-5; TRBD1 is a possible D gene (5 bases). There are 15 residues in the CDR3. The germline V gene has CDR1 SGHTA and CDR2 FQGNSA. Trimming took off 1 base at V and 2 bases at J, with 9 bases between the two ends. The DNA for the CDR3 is TGTGCCAGCAGCTTAGACGCGGGGGGCAATCAGCCCCAGCATTTT. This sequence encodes CASSLDAGGNQPQHF.

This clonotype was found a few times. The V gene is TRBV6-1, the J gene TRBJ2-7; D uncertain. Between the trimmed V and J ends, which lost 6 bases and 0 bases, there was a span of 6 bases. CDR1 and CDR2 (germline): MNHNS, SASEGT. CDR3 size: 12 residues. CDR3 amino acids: CASRGSSYEQYF. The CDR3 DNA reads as TGTGCCAGCAGGGGCAGCTCCTACGAGCAGTACTTC.

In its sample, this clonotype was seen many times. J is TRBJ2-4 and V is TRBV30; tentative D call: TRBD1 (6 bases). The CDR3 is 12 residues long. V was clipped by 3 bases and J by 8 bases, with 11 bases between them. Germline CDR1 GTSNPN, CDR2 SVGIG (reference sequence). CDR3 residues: CAWSQGKDIQYF. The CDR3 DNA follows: TGTGCCTGGAGCCAGGGGAAGGACATTCAGTACTTC.

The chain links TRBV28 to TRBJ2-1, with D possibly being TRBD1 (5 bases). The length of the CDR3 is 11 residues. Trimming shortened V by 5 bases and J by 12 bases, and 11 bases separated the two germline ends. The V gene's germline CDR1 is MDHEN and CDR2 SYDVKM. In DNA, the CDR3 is TGTGCCAGCAGTGCCCAGGGCCCGCAGTTCTTC. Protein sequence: CASSAQGPQFF. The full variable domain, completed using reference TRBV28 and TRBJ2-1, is DVKVTQSSRYLVKRTGEKVFLECVQDMDHENMFWYRQDPGLGLRLIYFSYDVKMKEKGDIPEGYSVSREKKERFSLILESASTNQTSMYLCASSAQGPQFFGPGTRLTVL.

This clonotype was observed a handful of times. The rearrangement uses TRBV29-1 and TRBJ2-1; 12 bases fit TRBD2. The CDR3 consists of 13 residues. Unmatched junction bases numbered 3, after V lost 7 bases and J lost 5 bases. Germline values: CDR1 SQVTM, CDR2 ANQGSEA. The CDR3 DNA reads TGCAGCGCAAGACTAGCGGGAGACAATGAGCAGTTCTTC. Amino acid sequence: CSARLAGDNEQFF.

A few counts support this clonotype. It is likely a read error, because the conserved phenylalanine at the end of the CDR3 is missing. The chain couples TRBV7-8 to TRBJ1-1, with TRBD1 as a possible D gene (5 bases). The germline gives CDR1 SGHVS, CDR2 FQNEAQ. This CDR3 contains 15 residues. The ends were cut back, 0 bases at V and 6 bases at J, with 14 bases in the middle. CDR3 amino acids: CASSLAQPRGAEAFL. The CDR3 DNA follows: TGTGCCAGCAGCTTAGCCCAGCCCCGAGGGGCTGAAGCTTTCCTT.

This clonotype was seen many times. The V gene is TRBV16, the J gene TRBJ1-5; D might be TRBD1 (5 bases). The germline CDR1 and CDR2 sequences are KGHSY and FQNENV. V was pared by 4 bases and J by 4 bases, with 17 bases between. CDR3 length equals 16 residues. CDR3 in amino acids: CASSPPRQIVNQPQHF. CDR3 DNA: TGTGCCAGCAGCCCCCCTAGACAGATCGTAAATCAGCCCCAGCATTTT.

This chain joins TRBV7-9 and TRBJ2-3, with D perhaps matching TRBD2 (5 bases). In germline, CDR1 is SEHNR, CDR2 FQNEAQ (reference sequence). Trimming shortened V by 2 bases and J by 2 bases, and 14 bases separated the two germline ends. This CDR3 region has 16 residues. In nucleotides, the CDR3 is TGTGCCAGCAGCTTATCGCTAGCACCTTCCACAGATACGCAGTATTTT. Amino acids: CASSLSLAPSTDTQYF.

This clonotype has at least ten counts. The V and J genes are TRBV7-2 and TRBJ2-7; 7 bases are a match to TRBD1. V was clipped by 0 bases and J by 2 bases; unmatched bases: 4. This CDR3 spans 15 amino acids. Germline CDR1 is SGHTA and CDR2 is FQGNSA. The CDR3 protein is CASSLAGQGAYEQYF. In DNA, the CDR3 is TGTGCCAGCAGCTTAGCAGGGCAGGGGGCCTACGAGCAGTACTTC. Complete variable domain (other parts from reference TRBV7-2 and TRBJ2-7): GAGVSQSPSNKVTEKGKDVELRCDPISGHTALYWYRQSLGQGLEFLIYFQGNSAPDKSGLPSDRFSAERTGGSVSTLTIQRTQQEDSAVYLCASSLAGQGAYEQYFGPGTRLTVT.